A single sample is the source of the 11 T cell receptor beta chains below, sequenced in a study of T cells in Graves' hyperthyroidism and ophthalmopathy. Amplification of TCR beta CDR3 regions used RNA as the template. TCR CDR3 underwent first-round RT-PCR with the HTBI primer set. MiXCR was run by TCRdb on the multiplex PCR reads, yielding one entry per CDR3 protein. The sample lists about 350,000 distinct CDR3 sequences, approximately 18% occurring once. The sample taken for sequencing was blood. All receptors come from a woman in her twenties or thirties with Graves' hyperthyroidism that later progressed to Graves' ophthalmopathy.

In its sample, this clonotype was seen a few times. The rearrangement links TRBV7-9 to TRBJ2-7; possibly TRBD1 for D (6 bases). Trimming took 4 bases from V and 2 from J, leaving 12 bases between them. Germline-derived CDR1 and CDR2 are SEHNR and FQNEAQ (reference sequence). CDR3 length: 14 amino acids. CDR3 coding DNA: TGTGCCAGCAGCTATGAACAGGGAACCTACGAGCAGTACTTC. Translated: CASSYEQGTYEQYF.

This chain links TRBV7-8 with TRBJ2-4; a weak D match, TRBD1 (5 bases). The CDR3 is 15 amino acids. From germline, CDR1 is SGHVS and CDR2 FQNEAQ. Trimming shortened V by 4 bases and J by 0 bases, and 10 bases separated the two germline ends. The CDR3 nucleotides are TGTGCCAGCAGCTACCAGGGTTCAGCCAAAAACATTCAGTACTTC. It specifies CASSYQGSAKNIQYF.

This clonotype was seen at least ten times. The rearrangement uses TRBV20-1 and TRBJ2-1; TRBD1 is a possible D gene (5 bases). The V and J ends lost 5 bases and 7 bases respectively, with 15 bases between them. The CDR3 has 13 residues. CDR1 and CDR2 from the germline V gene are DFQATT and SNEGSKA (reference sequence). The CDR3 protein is CSAGGHVTNEQFF. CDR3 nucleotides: TGCAGTGCTGGCGGACACGTTACGAATGAGCAGTTCTTC.

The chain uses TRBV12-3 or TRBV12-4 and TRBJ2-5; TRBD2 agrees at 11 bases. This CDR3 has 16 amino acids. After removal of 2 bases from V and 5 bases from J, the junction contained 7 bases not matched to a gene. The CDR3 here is CASSLLLAGGGETQYF. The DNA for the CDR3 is TGTGCCAGCAGTTTACTCTTAGCGGGAGGGGGGGAGACCCAGTACTTC.

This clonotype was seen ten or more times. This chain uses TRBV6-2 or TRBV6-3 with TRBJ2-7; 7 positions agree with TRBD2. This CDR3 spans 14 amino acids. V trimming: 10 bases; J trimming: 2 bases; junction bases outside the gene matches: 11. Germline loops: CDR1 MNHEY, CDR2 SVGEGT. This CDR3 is CATQPLAGTYEQYF. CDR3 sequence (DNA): TGTGCCACCCAACCTTTAGCGGGCACCTACGAGCAGTACTTC.

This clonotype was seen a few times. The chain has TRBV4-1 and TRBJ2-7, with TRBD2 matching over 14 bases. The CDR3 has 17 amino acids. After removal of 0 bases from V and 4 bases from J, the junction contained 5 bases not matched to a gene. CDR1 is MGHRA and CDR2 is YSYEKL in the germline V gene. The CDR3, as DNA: TGCGCCAGCAGCCAAGAGGGGACTAGCGGGAGTGGGTACGAGCAGTACTTC. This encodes CASSQEGTSGSGYEQYF.

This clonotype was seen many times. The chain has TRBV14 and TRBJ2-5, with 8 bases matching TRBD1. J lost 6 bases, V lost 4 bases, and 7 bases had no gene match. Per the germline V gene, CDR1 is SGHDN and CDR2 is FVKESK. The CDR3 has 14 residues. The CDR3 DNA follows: TGTGCCAGCAGCCCGTTTCAGGGGGCCCAGACCCAGTACTTC. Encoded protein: CASSPFQGAQTQYF.

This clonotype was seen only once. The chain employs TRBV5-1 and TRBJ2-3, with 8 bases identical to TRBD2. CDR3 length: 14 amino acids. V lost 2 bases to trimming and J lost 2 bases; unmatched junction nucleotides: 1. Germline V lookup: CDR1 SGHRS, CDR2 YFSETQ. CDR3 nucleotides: TGCGCCAGCAGCTTTAGCGGGGCCACAGATACGCAGTATTTT. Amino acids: CASSFSGATDTQYF.

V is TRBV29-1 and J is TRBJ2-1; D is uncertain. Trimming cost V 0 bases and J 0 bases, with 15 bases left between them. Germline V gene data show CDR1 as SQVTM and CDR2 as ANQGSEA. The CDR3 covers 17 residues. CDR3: CSVEDLWEKSSYNEQFF. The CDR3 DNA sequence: TGCAGCGTTGAAGATCTCTGGGAAAAGAGCTCCTACAATGAGCAGTTCTTC.

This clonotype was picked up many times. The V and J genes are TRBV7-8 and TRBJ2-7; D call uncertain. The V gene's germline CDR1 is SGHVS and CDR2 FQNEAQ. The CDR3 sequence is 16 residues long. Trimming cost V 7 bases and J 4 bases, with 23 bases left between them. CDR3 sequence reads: CASTKGRIGPLYEQYF. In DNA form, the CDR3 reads TGTGCCAGCACCAAGGGCAGGATCGGTCCCCTGTACGAGCAGTACTTC.

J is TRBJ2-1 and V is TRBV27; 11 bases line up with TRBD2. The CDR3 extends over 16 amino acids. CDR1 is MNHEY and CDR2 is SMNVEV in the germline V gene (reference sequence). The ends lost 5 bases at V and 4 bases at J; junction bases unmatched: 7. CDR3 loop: CASSQRGLAAYNEQFF. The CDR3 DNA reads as TGTGCCAGCAGTCAGCGGGGACTAGCGGCATACAATGAGCAGTTCTTC.